The source of this TCR beta chain is a study of radiation and T cells in renal cell carcinoma. The CDR3 sequence is 14 residues long. V lost 2 bases and J lost 5, with 9 bases in between. Germline V CDR1 and CDR2: MNHEY, SMNVEV (reference sequence). Comments on this clone: The antigen remains unidentified.

Findings and caveats of the study: Top tumor clonotypes rose in blood 2 weeks post-radiation, then contracted.

Libraries were prepared by immunoSEQ multiplex PCR; TCRdb keeps only in-frame clonotypes and omits some of them. The sample contains about 76,000 clones, 80% to 90% of which appear only once. Time point of the sample: blood 4 weeks post-SBRT, at nephrectomy. The treatment is: 15 Gy SBRT to primary tumor, nephrectomy 4 weeks later. Nephrectomy followed 15 Gy stereotactic body radiation by 4 weeks. Blood was sampled at baseline, 2 weeks and 4 weeks after SBRT. The chain combines TRBV27 with TRBJ1-4; D unresolved. This clonotype originated in a woman aged 70-85 years with renal cell carcinoma. Material: blood, obtained from a patient whose treatment included radiotherapy and nephrectomy. The CDR3 DNA reads as TGTGCCAGCAGTTTAAGGGAGTCCAATGAAAAACTGTTTTTT. This sequence encodes CASSLRESNEKLFF.